A single sample gave rise to the 15 T cell receptor beta chains below, sequenced in a study of T cells after yellow fever vaccination. One entry per CDR3 protein results from TCRdb running MiXCR on the 5' RACE reads. The repertoire holds approximately 260,000 distinct CDR3 sequences, with over 4.5% as singletons. Sequenced material: CD4+ T cells sorted from PBMCs, taken on the day of the yellow fever booster vaccination. These receptor sequences come from a man aged 18 to 30 who received the YFV17D yellow fever vaccine.

In its sample, this clonotype was seen many times. This chain connects TRBV6-5 to TRBJ2-5; D is possibly TRBD1 (5 bases). This CDR3 is 14 amino acids long. V lost 8 bases and J 0 bases, leaving 13 bases between the germline ends. Per germline, CDR1 MNHEY and CDR2 SVGAGI. Written as DNA, the CDR3 is TGTGCCAGCTCAAAGGACACAGACCAAGAGACCCAGTACTTC. This codes for CASSKDTDQETQYF.

This chain uses TRBV6-5 with TRBJ1-2; 9 positions agree with TRBD1. With V trimmed by 4 bases and J by 4 bases, 7 bases remained unmatched. Germline values: CDR1 MNHEY, CDR2 SVGAGI. This CDR3 region has 15 residues. CDR3 sequence (DNA): TGTGCCAGCAGTTCTCGTGGGACAGGGACCTATGGCTACACCTTC. Amino acid sequence: CASSSRGTGTYGYTF.

J is TRBJ2-1 and V is TRBV11-2; no definite D call. Trimming took off 7 bases at V and 9 bases at J, with 19 bases between the two ends. This CDR3 region has 14 residues. Germline V lookup: CDR1 SGHAT, CDR2 FQNNGV. CDR3 in amino acids: CASTPVQVKAEQFF. For the CDR3, the DNA is TGTGCCAGCACCCCGGTACAAGTCAAGGCTGAGCAGTTCTTC.

This clonotype was counted between two and nine times. The V gene is TRBV10-3, the J gene TRBJ2-3, with D possibly being TRBD1 or TRBD2 (5 bases each). With 6 bases removed from V and 4 bases from J, the gap between germline ends came to 14 bases. Germline CDR1 reads ENHRY; CDR2 reads SYGVKD. This CDR3 comprises 14 residues. As DNA, the CDR3 is TGTGCCATCAGGGGACCCGACGCACCAGATACGCAGTATTTT. Amino acids: CAIRGPDAPDTQYF.

This clonotype was counted at least ten times. The chain couples TRBV11-2 to TRBJ2-7; D call uncertain. Trimming cost V 5 bases and J 2 bases, with 4 bases left between them. The CDR3 spans 11 residues. Germline V lookup: CDR1 SGHAT, CDR2 FQNNGV. The CDR3 protein is CASSTAYEQYF. The CDR3 DNA is TGTGCCAGCAGCACTGCCTACGAGCAGTACTTC.

At least ten counts were recorded for this clonotype. The chain employs TRBV9 and TRBJ2-5, with 9 bases that match TRBD2. This CDR3 has 16 amino acids. Germline V CDR1 and CDR2: SGDLS, YYNGEE. V lost 2 bases and J lost 1; bases outside the gene matches: 6. CDR3 loop: CASSVGIAGAQETQYF. The CDR3 region has the DNA TGTGCCAGCAGCGTCGGAATAGCGGGGGCCCAAGAGACCCAGTACTTC.

J is TRBJ2-5 and V is TRBV20-1; TRBD2 aligns across 15 bases. Germline V gene lookup returns CDR1 DFQATT and CDR2 SNEGSKA (reference sequence). The junction had 9 bases not matched to a gene; V was cut back by 6 bases and J by 7 bases. The CDR3 is made up of 15 amino acids. The CDR3 is CSAGHGLAGGRTQYF. The CDR3 DNA sequence: TGCAGTGCGGGCCACGGACTAGCGGGGGGGAGGACCCAGTACTTC.

CDR3 coding DNA: TGCGCCAGCAGCCGCCGACAGGGGGCCCTCACCGGGGAGCTGTTTTTT. It specifies CASSRRQGALTGELFF. The V gene is TRBV4-3, the J gene TRBJ2-2; 10 nucleotides agree with TRBD1. This CDR3 region has 16 residues. V shed 4 bases and J 4 bases; nucleotides not matched to a gene: 6. CDR1 is LGHNA, CDR2 YSLEER, per germline.

This clonotype was seen many times. Written as DNA, the CDR3 is TGCGCCAGCAGCCAAGATTTGAGTTATGGCTACACCTTC. This gives the protein CASSQDLSYGYTF. The rearrangement links TRBV4-1 to TRBJ1-2; D uncertain. The CDR3 is 13 residues long. Trimming pared 0 bases from V and 5 bases from J, leaving 7 bases between. Germline V gene lookup returns CDR1 MGHRA and CDR2 YSYEKL.

This clonotype was seen a handful of times. The chain recombines TRBV5-6 with TRBJ2-1; either TRBD1 or TRBD2 may fit D (5 bases each). From germline, CDR1 is SGHDT and CDR2 YYEEEE. CDR3 length equals 14 residues. V lost 9 bases to trimming and J lost 3 bases, with 16 bases between them. CDR3: CATGAGTLYNEQFF. The CDR3 DNA sequence: TGTGCCACCGGAGCAGGGACGCTCTACAATGAGCAGTTCTTC.

The genes are TRBV7-2 and TRBJ2-3; 10 bases agree with TRBD2. CDR3 length: 15 residues. Germline V gives CDR1 SGHTA, CDR2 FQGNSA. Losses at the gene ends were 7 bases for V and 2 bases for J; bases not matched to a gene: 6. Here the CDR3 DNA reads TGTGCCAGCACCACTAGCGGGACTTTCACAGATACGCAGTATTTT. This gives the protein CASTTSGTFTDTQYF.

This clonotype was seen many times. This rearrangement joins TRBV5-1 to TRBJ2-2, with D maybe TRBD1 (5 bases). Per the germline V gene, CDR1 is SGHRS and CDR2 is YFSETQ. V lost 0 bases and J lost 1, with 10 bases in between. This CDR3 is built from 16 residues. CDR3 nucleotides: TGCGCCAGCAGCTTGGGACCCAGGGTGAACACCGGGGAGCTGTTTTTT. Translation gives CASSLGPRVNTGELFF. The full variable domain, completed using reference TRBV5-1 and TRBJ2-2, is KAGVTQTPRYLIKTRGQQVTLSCSPISGHRSVSWYQQTPGQGLQFLFEYFSETQRNKGNFPGRFSGRQFSNSRSEMNVSTLELGDSALYLCASSLGPRVNTGELFFGEGSRLTVL.

The chain joins TRBV5-5 to TRBJ1-2, with a weak D call TRBD1 (6 bases). V was pared by 6 bases and J by 6 bases, with 18 bases between. This CDR3 region has 14 residues. CDR1 SGHKS and CDR2 YYEKEE come from the germline V gene (reference sequence). CDR3 loop: CASNFGGQYDGYTF. The CDR3 nucleotides read TGTGCCAGCAACTTTGGCGGACAGTACGATGGCTACACCTTC.

At least ten counts were recorded for this clonotype. This chain joins TRBV11-2 and TRBJ2-1; unclear D gene. Germline V gives CDR1 SGHAT, CDR2 FQNNGV. There are 13 residues in the CDR3. Trimming left V 5 bases short and J 9 bases short, with 14 bases between. Here the CDR3 DNA reads TGTGCCAGCAGCCCCGGATCAAGAGGTGAGCAGTTCTTC. Its protein is CASSPGSRGEQFF. The whole variable domain, filled in from reference TRBV11-2 and TRBJ2-1, reads EAGVAQSPRYKIIEKRQSVAFWCNPISGHATLYWYQQILGQGPKLLIQFQNNGVVDDSQLPKDRFSAERLKGVDSTLKIQPAKLEDSAVYLCASSPGSRGEQFFGPGTRLTVL.

This chain links TRBV18 with TRBJ2-1, with 7 nucleotides matching TRBD1. In germline, CDR1 is KGHSH, CDR2 LQKENI. After removal of 1 base from V and 9 bases from J, the junction contained 12 bases not matched to a gene. There are 16 residues in the CDR3. This chain's CDR3 is CASSPQTGPLTGEQFF. CDR3 sequence (DNA): TGTGCCAGCTCACCACAGACAGGGCCCCTTACCGGTGAGCAGTTCTTC.